The 4 T cell receptor beta chains reported below all come from one sample, sequenced in a study of blood T cell repertoires in COVID-19. The table came from immunoSEQ multiplex PCR; TCRdb's copy has only in-frame clones and leaves some out. Of 73,000 or so clones listed, 91% are singletons. What was sequenced was peripheral blood. These receptors came from a human donor with active COVID-19. The donor label of this sample is uncertain.

This clone occurred a few times. The genes are TRBV20-1 and TRBJ1-5; maybe TRBD1 (5 bases). The CDR3 sequence is 13 residues long. The V end was cut by 3 bases, the J end by 7 bases, with 13 bases between. The germline V gene has CDR1 DFQATT and CDR2 SNEGSKA (reference sequence). The DNA of the CDR3 is TGCAGTGCTAGTTGGGGCAAGGCACAGCCCCAGCATTTT. Translated: CSASWGKAQPQHF.

This chain uses TRBV4-3 with TRBJ1-2, with a possible D match to TRBD1 (5 bases). CDR1 is LGHNA, CDR2 YSLEER, per germline. V was cut by 4 bases and J by 4 bases, with 13 bases left in between. The CDR3 sequence is 14 residues long. The CDR3 DNA sequence: TGCGCCAGCAGCCTTTACACAGGAGCCTATGGCTACACCTTC. Translated: CASSLYTGAYGYTF.

This clone is labeled as large. V is TRBV27 and J is TRBJ1-6; D uncertain. CDR1 is MNHEY and CDR2 is SMNVEV in the germline V gene (reference sequence). The CDR3 consists of 15 residues. V dropped 11 bases and J dropped 0 bases, with 14 bases sitting between them. The CDR3 loop reads CAPPERSSYNSPLHF. In nucleotides, the CDR3 is TGTGCCCCCCCCGAGCGAAGCTCCTATAATTCACCCCTCCACTTT.

V usage is TRBV24-1 and J usage is TRBJ1-1, with D perhaps TRBD1 (6 bases). CDR3 length: 14 amino acids. Trimming took off 3 bases at V and 1 base at J, with 8 bases between the two ends. Germline assignment: CDR1 KGHDR and CDR2 SFDVKD. CDR3 DNA sequence: TGTGCCACCAGTGATAACAGGGCGAACACTGAAGCTTTCTTT. Its translation is CATSDNRANTEAFF.